The source of this T cell receptor beta chain is a study of cytomegalovirus exposure and HLA in healthy donors. CDR3 length: 12 amino acids. Trimming pared 3 bases from V and 5 bases from J, leaving 4 bases between. Germline CDR1 LNHDA, CDR2 SQIVND (reference sequence). PCR was performed using 60 Vbeta and 13 Jbeta primers. Here immunoSEQ multiplex PCR was the method, and the copy in TCRdb shows in-frame clones only, minus some. The data contain roughly 130,000 clones, more than 60% of them singletons. The sample comprised PBMCs. The gene calls are TRBV19 and TRBJ1-4; D gene uncertain. This TCR was sampled from a woman in her forties in good health and CMV-seropositive. CDR3 protein: CASSIRNEKLFF. In DNA, the CDR3 is TGTGCCAGTAGTATCAGGAATGAAAAACTGTTTTTT.